This T cell receptor beta chain was obtained from a study of CD8 T cells in Susac syndrome. CD8+ and CD4+ blood T cells underwent TCR beta sequencing. After extraction with the RNeasy kit, roughly 0.5 to 1 ug of the RNA was reverse transcribed using random hexamers. A multiplex approach, immunoSEQ multiplex PCR, amplified TCR beta CDR3 across 54 Vbeta and 13 Jbeta. TCRdb recomputed calls from the immunoSEQ multiplex PCR reads with MiXCR, one row per CDR3 protein. The sample yields approximately 80,000 distinct CDR3 sequences, 94% seen once. Losses at the gene ends were 6 bases for V and 3 bases for J; bases not matched to a gene: 6. The V gene's germline CDR1 is MNHEY and CDR2 SVGEGT. The CDR3 sequence is 15 residues long.

Specimen: CD8+ T cells from PBMCs. The V and J genes are TRBV6-2 or TRBV6-3 and TRBJ2-2, with 8 bases aligning to TRBD2. The receptor was derived from a human donor with Susac syndrome. Written as DNA, the CDR3 is TGTGCCAGCAGCTCTCGGGGGGGATACACCGGGGAGCTGTTTTTT. Translation gives CASSSRGGYTGELFF.